Listed here are 2 T cell receptor beta chains from one sample, sequenced in a study of siplizumab effects on memory and regulatory T cells. Sequenced by immunoSEQ multiplex PCR; TCRdb stores in-frame clones only, minus some. Among about 120,000 clones, roughly 94% were seen once, and the ten largest hold 1.5% to 2%. Input material: non-Treg CD4+ T cells sorted from blood. The receptors shown here come from a human donor in good health.

The chain links TRBV29-1 to TRBJ2-1; D is undetermined. V lost 8 bases and J lost 5, with 16 bases in between. Germline V gene sequence: CDR1 SQVTM, CDR2 ANQGSEA. This CDR3 is 13 amino acids long. The CDR3 DNA is TGCAGCTCGGATCTCCTGGGCCACAATGAGCAGTTCTTC. This sequence encodes CSSDLLGHNEQFF.

J is TRBJ1-1 and V is TRBV10-3; TRBD1 might be the D (5 bases). Per the germline V gene, CDR1 is ENHRY and CDR2 is SYGVKD. The V and J ends lost 6 bases and 2 bases respectively, with 10 bases between them. CDR3 length: 13 amino acids. CDR3 DNA: TGTGCCATCAGAAGGACACAAAACACTGAAGCTTTCTTT. Residues: CAIRRTQNTEAFF.